This T cell receptor beta chain was sequenced for a study of cytomegalovirus exposure and HLA in healthy donors. Whole-study findings and limits: In vitro, three CMV-associated chains proved specific for CMV antigens.

It was healthy bone marrow donors who served as donors. A multiplex PCR was run with 60 Vbeta primers and 13 Jbeta primers. Data came from immunoSEQ multiplex PCR; TCRdb stores just in-frame clones and leaves some out. This repertoire comprises about 200,000 clones; its ten largest clones make up roughly 0.89%. With regard to this clone: The antigen is not known.

This clonotype was sampled from a woman in her twenties or thirties in good health and CMV-seropositive. Sequences were obtained from PBMCs.

The CDR3 nucleotides are TGTGCCGGAACCGAGGGCGCGGGAGGTCAAGAGACCCAGTACTTC. As protein: CAGTEGAGGQETQYF. The chain joins TRBV7-9 to TRBJ2-5, with 8 bases that match TRBD2. CDR3 size: 15 residues. CDR1 and CDR2 from the germline V gene are SEHNR and FQNEAQ (reference sequence). V dropped 11 bases and J dropped 2; count of bases not matched to a gene: 13.